What follows describes a single T cell receptor (beta chain). The antigen remains undetermined. The record originates from a study of T-cell reconstitution after alpha-beta-depleted transplantation in children. The V gene's germline CDR1 is SGHRS and CDR2 YFSETQ. CDR3 length: 17 amino acids. The trim removed 0 bases at V and 5 bases at J, leaving 11 bases unmatched. The TCRbeta library incorporated unique molecular identifiers. TCRdb reprocessed the PCR reads via MiXCR and lists one record per CDR3 protein. The table shows 350,000 to 500,000 distinct CDR3 sequences, with about 40% occurring only once. Overall study results and limits: As was reported, about two months after transplant, alpha-beta T cells came from several hundred expanded graft clones. T-cell numbers and diversity one year post-transplant derived largely from freshly generated T cells. Some patients showed high day-60 TCRbeta diversity, which derived from surviving recipient T cells and thymic progenitors.

This sample comprised PBMCs, obtained before TCRalphabeta/CD19-depleted stem cell transplant. The origin of this receptor is a girl aged 2-10 years with aplastic anemia, due to receive a stem cell transplant. The chain has TRBV5-1 and TRBJ2-5; 9 bases agree with TRBD2. This chain's CDR3 is CASSLVALAGVRETQYF. CDR3 nucleotide sequence: TGCGCCAGCAGCTTGGTAGCATTAGCGGGAGTTCGGGAGACCCAGTACTTC.